The 2 T cell receptor beta chains below come from one sample, sequenced in a study of T cell changes during pregnancy in multiple sclerosis. Sequencing was performed with immunoSEQ multiplex PCR; in TCRdb, only in-frame clones are kept and a portion is missing. This sample has around 67,000 clones, with roughly 88% found just once. The starting material was peripheral blood, obtained after pregnancy. The receptors derive from a female donor in good health, enrolled as a control in a pregnancy study.

V gene TRBV7-2 combines with J gene TRBJ1-5; D unclear. The CDR3 extends over 13 amino acids. V was pared by 5 bases and J by 4 bases, with 9 bases between. Germline V gene data show CDR1 as SGHTA and CDR2 as FQGNSA. CDR3 loop: CASSATVNQPQHF. CDR3 nucleotide sequence: TGTGCCAGCAGCGCCACAGTGAATCAGCCCCAGCATTTT.

The chain carries TRBV19 and TRBJ2-3; TRBD1 matches 9 bases. Germline assignment: CDR1 LNHDA and CDR2 SQIVND (reference sequence). The ends lost 6 bases at V and 3 bases at J; junction bases unmatched: 10. The CDR3 sequence is 16 residues long. CDR3 nucleotide sequence: TGTGCCAGTAGCGACCATCGACAGGGGGGTACAGATACGCAGTATTTT. Its protein product is CASSDHRQGGTDTQYF.